This TCR beta chain was captured in a study of control samples from healthy donors and cancer patients. Sequenced by immunoSEQ multiplex PCR; TCRdb stores in-frame clones only, minus some. The table records some 95,000 clones, just under 95% of them present only once. The CDR3 spans 12 residues. V lost 0 bases and J lost 8, with 8 bases in between. Germline CDR1 and CDR2: SGHRS and YFSETQ. This TCR was recovered from a human donor in good health. The donor label of this sample is uncertain. The chain has TRBV5-1 and TRBJ1-2; D is ambiguous. Specimen: blood. This CDR3 reads CASSLGDRGYTF. CDR3 nucleotide sequence: TGCGCCAGCAGCTTGGGTGACCGGGGCTACACCTTC.